This TCR beta chain was obtained from a study of a mutant IDH1 vaccine in newly diagnosed glioma (TCRdb year 2021). Context from the whole study: Patients were given eight vaccinations, in weeks 1, 3, 5, 7, 11, 15, 19 and 23, which matched visits V03 through V10. Vaccination started 4-6 weeks after radiotherapy alone, or was given together with temozolomide cycles in the groups whose treatment included chemotherapy. Of the 30 to 35 treated patients, approximately 62% were male and about 40% were female, and a mean age of roughly 37 years was recorded. Before enrollment, most patients had been given radiochemotherapy with temozolomide as standard therapy, while the rest had received either radiotherapy alone or temozolomide alone. Six visits were used for peripheral blood collection: V03 (baseline), V05, V07, V10, V12 and V13. Longitudinal TCRB deep sequencing was performed for about two dozen treated patients wherever samples were available for exploratory analyses. Broader findings and caveats from the paper: Selection of PBMC samples for TCRB deep sequencing was based on availability. It was noted by the authors that analyses of patient blood samples could not be reproduced owing to sample limitations. Across multiple MHC alleles, vaccine-induced immune responses were seen in roughly 93% of patients. Pseudoprogression appeared unrelated to alterations in the top peripheral T cell clonotypes detected by TCRB sequencing.

Worth noting for this clone: It lacks a known antigen. Base-call qualities are not available, and no considerably larger clone is one nucleotide away.

Reading the label with the study, this specimen's time point is: week 11, during vaccination. Every vaccine dose consisted of 300 ug of a 20-mer mutant IDH1 peptide in Montanide, administered subcutaneously together with topical imiquimod. Donors had newly diagnosed WHO grade 3 or 4 IDH1-mutant astrocytomas with loss of nuclear ATRX. The samples were drawn from NOA16, a multicentre, single-arm, open-label phase I trial in Germany that tested a mutant IDH1 peptide vaccine in humans for the first time. The DNeasy Blood and Tissue Kit was used to extract genomic DNA from EDTA blood for TCRB sequencing. Library method: the immunoSEQ multiplex PCR assay. Following the manufacturer's protocol, the hsTCRB Kit was used to amplify rearranged TCR beta chain sequences. TCRB libraries were sequenced on an Illumina MiSeq. Turning to the authors' computational methods: Demultiplexing, trimming and gene mapping were performed with the kit vendor's proprietary platform. TCRdb obtained this table from immuneACCESS and retained in-frame rearrangements with V and J assigned. These tables miss some clones; where compared with another copy, unresolved V genes account for less than half of the shortfall, and the remainder is unexplained. Clone size and V and J calls were adopted from that table, with D and trimming inferred from the DNA. Recorded for this sample are about 64,000 clones; approximately 88% of them occurred a single time. The ten top clones hold approximately 9.5% of the sample.

V loses 3 bases of germline sequence and J loses 5 bases, and the interval between the two ends is 20 bases. The CDR3 contains 16 residues, cysteine and phenylalanine counted. Kept here is only the CDR3 DNA, which spans 48 bases and is read in frame from base 1. Reading the germline V gene gives CDR1 SGHRS and CDR2 YFSETQ. The sequence came from a woman aged 45-59 years with glioma. The chain is made from TRBV5-1 and TRBJ2-5; the D gene is perhaps TRBD1 or TRBD2, each of them matching over 6 bases. The sample was PBMCs, taken from a glioma patient whose treatment included an IDH1 peptide vaccine. The CDR3 loop reads CASSYLGRGAEETQYF. The bases are TGCGCCAGCAGCTACCTCGGTAGGGGGGCCGAGGAGACCCAGTACTTC.